The entry that follows covers one T cell receptor (beta chain) sequence. Antigen: not known. This sample is part of a study of T-cell memory formation after mild COVID-19. UMIs and sample barcodes were carried by the TCR alpha and TCR beta cDNA libraries that 5'RACE produced using constant-segment primers. TCRdb re-called the 5' RACE reads through MiXCR, storing one row per CDR3 protein. The sample has 280,000 or so distinct CDR3 sequences, roughly 18% seen once. This CDR3 is built from 17 residues. Germline-derived CDR1 and CDR2 are LGHNA and YNFKEQ. With 0 bases removed from V and 0 bases from J, the gap between germline ends came to 13 bases. Overall study results and limits: Later expanders leaned CD4+, whereas day 15 to 85 contracting clones were balanced CD4/CD8.

The source is a man between 18 and 35 years old who had mild COVID-19 (a few samples of this study predate the infection). Cell type and time point are not known. Sequencing was carried out using PBMCs or a T cell subset sorted from them (not recorded which). The chain recombines TRBV4-2 with TRBJ2-3, with D possibly being TRBD1 or TRBD2 (6 bases each). CDR3 sequence reads: CASSQDARGASTDTQYF. As DNA, the CDR3 is TGTGCCAGCAGCCAAGATGCGAGGGGGGCTAGCACAGATACGCAGTATTTT.